These T cell receptor beta chains were read from a single sample in a study of response to subunit inactivated influenza vaccine. One entry per CDR3 protein results from TCRdb running MiXCR on the RT-PCR reads. In the table there are some 850,000 distinct CDR3 sequences, around a sixth of which are singletons. Sample: PBMCs from blood, taken 5 days after vaccination. Receptors originate from a man aged 45-60 years who received an inactivated influenza vaccine. Each CDR3 is given with its conserved first and last residue. A D gene is named only where the DNA matches it firmly. Expanded clones get a size class; other rows say once, few or many, or leave the size out.

DNA: TGCAGTGCTAGCCCCACGACTAGCGGGAGATTTGTGGATGAGCAGTTCTTC; CDR3: CSASPTTSGRFVDEQFF; size: once; J: TRBJ2-1; D: TRBD2; V: TRBV20-1
DNA: TGTGCCAGCAGTACCCCGGGACTAGCGGGGTTCAATGAGCAGTTCTTC; CDR3: CASSTPGLAGFNEQFF; size: few; J: TRBJ2-1; D: TRBD2; V: TRBV6-2/TRBV6-3
DNA: TGTGCCAGCAGCTTCACAGGCTCCCAAGAGACCCAGTACTTC; CDR3: CASSFTGSQETQYF; size: .; J: TRBJ2-5; D: .; V: TRBV7-9
DNA: TGTGCCAGCAGTTTAGGGCGACGCCAAGAGACCCAGTACTTC; CDR3: CASSLGRRQETQYF; size: few; J: TRBJ2-5; D: .; V: TRBV12-3/TRBV12-4
DNA: TGTGCCAGCACTCGGGACAACGCTAACTATGGCTACACCTTC; CDR3: CASTRDNANYGYTF; size: .; J: TRBJ1-2; D: .; V: TRBV28
DNA: TGCGCCAGCAGCTCTCAAGCGGCAGTTCGCACAGATACGCAGTATTTT; CDR3: CASSSQAAVRTDTQYF; size: .; J: TRBJ2-3; D: .; V: TRBV4-3
DNA: TGCGCCAGCAGCTTGGCCAGGAGGACTAGCGGGCATGAGCAGTTCTTC; CDR3: CASSLARRTSGHEQFF; size: few; J: TRBJ2-1; D: TRBD2; V: TRBV5-1
DNA: TGTGCCAGCAGTTTGGGGTTAGCGGGAGTCTCCAGTAGCTACGAGCAGTACTTC; CDR3: CASSLGLAGVSSSYEQYF; size: .; J: TRBJ2-7; D: TRBD2; V: TRBV28
DNA: TGTGCCAGCAGTGACTCGAATGGGGGGAGCAATGAGCAGTTCTTC; CDR3: CASSDSNGGSNEQFF; size: .; J: TRBJ2-1; D: .; V: TRBV6-4
DNA: TGTGCCAGCAGCTTGACAGGGCGCATGAACACTGAAGCTTTCTTT; CDR3: CASSLTGRMNTEAFF; size: .; J: TRBJ1-1; D: .; V: TRBV5-5
DNA: TGCGCCAGCAGCTTAGACCCAAACACGGGACTAGGACATGAGCAGTTCTTC; CDR3: CASSLDPNTGLGHEQFF; size: .; J: TRBJ2-1; D: TRBD2; V: TRBV5-1
DNA: TGCGCCAGCAGCCAAGTTAACTCTAACTATGGCTACACCTTC; CDR3: CASSQVNSNYGYTF; size: .; J: TRBJ1-2; D: .; V: TRBV4-1
DNA: TGCAGTGTTACGGCTCGGACTAGCGGGAGGTACGAGCAGTACTTC; CDR3: CSVTARTSGRYEQYF; size: many; J: TRBJ2-7; D: TRBD2; V: TRBV20-1
DNA: TGCAGTGCAACGACCAGCGTAACCTACAATGAGCAGTTCTTC; CDR3: CSATTSVTYNEQFF; size: many; J: TRBJ2-1; D: .; V: TRBV20-1
DNA: TGTGCCAGCAGCGAGGGACAGTCCACCGGGGAGCTGTTTTTT; CDR3: CASSEGQSTGELFF; size: .; J: TRBJ2-2; D: TRBD1; V: TRBV7-9
DNA: TGTGCCAGCAGTATGGGACAGCGACAGCCCCAGCATTTT; CDR3: CASSMGQRQPQHF; size: many; J: TRBJ1-5; D: TRBD1; V: TRBV12-3/TRBV12-4
DNA: TGTGCCACCAGTGATTGGGGACAGGGAGGGGAGACCCAGTACTTC; CDR3: CATSDWGQGGETQYF; size: .; J: TRBJ2-5; D: TRBD1; V: TRBV24-1